Included here is one T cell receptor beta chain sequence, with context. Its antigen is not identified. The sample belongs to a study of cytomegalovirus exposure and HLA in healthy donors. Points from the study as a whole: Most TCR sequences proved rare, with some public TCRs found in many donors. Reportedly, fewer N-insertions than the approximately 650-donor mean appeared in an Asian-associated ancestry cluster in a later analysis. Several V segments, TRBV6-2 and TRBV6-3 among them, could not be told apart and were dropped.

13 Jbeta primers and 60 Vbeta primers were used for the PCR. Generated by immunoSEQ multiplex PCR, the TCRdb table keeps only in-frame clones and is missing some. Of about 200,000 clones in the sample, roughly 77% were seen once. CDR1 is SGHTA and CDR2 is FQGTGA in the germline V gene. The CDR3 is 12 amino acids. V was trimmed by 8 bases and J by 1 base, leaving 9 bases between them. V and J are TRBV7-3 and TRBJ2-7; D is possibly TRBD2 (6 bases). The receptor was derived from a male donor in good health and CMV-seropositive. Input material: PBMCs. CDR3 residues: CASGGGSYEQYF. DNA of the CDR3: TGTGCCAGCGGAGGAGGGTCCTACGAGCAGTACTTC. The entire variable domain, with the rest obtained from reference TRBV7-3 and TRBJ2-7, is as follows: GAGVSQTPSNKVTEKGKYVELRCDPISGHTALYWYRQSLGQGPEFLIYFQGTGAADDSGLPNDRFFAVRPEGSVSTLKIQRTERGDSAVYLCASGGGSYEQYFGPGTRLTVT.